This entry lists 8 T cell receptor beta chains sequenced from one sample in a study of glioma-infiltrating T cells. TCR alpha and beta CDR3 regions were amplified from RNA using iRepertoire nested multiplex PCR. TCRdb fed the multiplex PCR reads into MiXCR, producing one record per CDR3 protein. The sample shows more than 85,000 distinct CDR3 sequences, less than 30% of them seen only once. Sequenced material: glioma tissue, nonneoplastic brain tissue, or PBMCs (not recorded which). The receptors were sampled from a human donor with low-grade glioma or glioblastoma, undergoing nonglioma brain surgery, or in good health (not recorded which).

This clonotype was counted at least ten times. The rearrangement joins TRBV6-2 or TRBV6-3 to TRBJ1-1; D remains unclear. V lost 5 bases and J lost 2, with 3 bases in between. There are 11 residues in the CDR3. Germline V CDR1 and CDR2: MNHEY, SVGEGT. The DNA of the CDR3 is TGTGCCAGCAGTGCTAACACTGAAGCTTTCTTT. Translating it yields CASSANTEAFF.

This clonotype was counted ten times or more. The chain couples TRBV28 to TRBJ1-1, with TRBD1 matching 8 bases. The CDR3 is 14 residues long. Looked up from germline, CDR1 is MDHEN and CDR2 is SYDVKM. Trimming at V came to 6 bases and at J to 3 bases, leaving 6 bases not matched to a gene. The CDR3 nucleotides read TGTGCCAGCAGATCAGGGGGCGCAGACACTGAAGCTTTCTTT. This translates into CASRSGGADTEAFF.

This clonotype was recorded once. The conserved final phenylalanine or tryptophan is absent from the CDR3, which likely points to a read error. This chain joins TRBV6-9 and TRBJ1-2, with D tentatively TRBD1 (6 bases). Trimming shortened V by 4 bases and J by 9 bases, and 15 bases separated the two germline ends. Germline V lookup: CDR1 MNHGY, CDR2 SVAAGI. There are 13 residues in the CDR3. The CDR3 spells CASSSGTIVSYTL. The DNA for the CDR3 is TGTGCCAGCAGTTCCGGGACAATCGTGAGCTACACCCTC.

The CDR3 region is CASSRDDPGNSGNTIYF. CDR3 sequence (DNA): TGCGCCAGCAGCCGAGACGACCCAGGCAACTCTGGAAACACCATATATTTT. The genes are TRBV4-1 and TRBJ1-3, with D unresolved. This CDR3 spans 17 amino acids. Germline V gives CDR1 MGHRA, CDR2 YSYEKL. The germline V and J ends were trimmed by 4 bases and 0 bases, with 16 bases remaining between them.

This clonotype has just a few counts. The rearrangement uses TRBV30 and TRBJ2-7; 9 bases agree with TRBD1. The CDR3 is made up of 14 amino acids. The germline gives CDR1 GTSNPN, CDR2 SVGIG (reference sequence). With 5 bases clipped from V and 2 bases from J, the junction kept 7 bases outside the gene matches. The CDR3 nucleotides read TGTGCCTGGTGGGACAGGGTGAAAACCTACGAGCAGTACTTC. The encoded protein is CAWWDRVKTYEQYF.

In its sample, this clonotype was seen a few times. The chain carries TRBV4-1 and TRBJ2-1; TRBD1 matches 7 bases. Looked up from germline, CDR1 is MGHRA and CDR2 is YSYEKL. V shed 0 bases, J shed 1 base, and the junction held 3 bases outside the gene matches. The CDR3 extends over 16 amino acids. As DNA, the CDR3 is TGCGCCAGCAGCCAAGATATCAGGGGGTCCTACAATGAGCAGTTCTTC. Amino acids: CASSQDIRGSYNEQFF.

This clonotype appeared many times. CDR3 sequence: CSAMRQEAFF. The CDR3 DNA sequence: TGCAGCGCTATGCGGCAGGAGGCTTTCTTT. The chain joins TRBV29-1 to TRBJ1-1; D remains ambiguous. Germline-derived CDR1 and CDR2 are SQVTM and ANQGSEA. There are 10 residues in the CDR3. Trimming removed 7 bases from V and 11 bases from J, with 14 bases in between.

Of note for this clonotype: This sequence may be a read error, since a much larger clone differs from it by one base. V usage is TRBV6-5 and J usage is TRBJ2-1; TRBD2 aligns across 13 bases. The CDR3 spans 18 residues. V shed 6 bases, J shed 7 bases, and the junction held 15 bases outside the gene matches. Looked up from germline, CDR1 is MNHEY and CDR2 is SVGAGI. The CDR3 DNA follows: TGTGCCAGCAGGCCCGGGACTAGCGGGACCGTGAGCGCGAATGAGCAGTTCTTC. Translation gives CASRPGTSGTVSANEQFF.